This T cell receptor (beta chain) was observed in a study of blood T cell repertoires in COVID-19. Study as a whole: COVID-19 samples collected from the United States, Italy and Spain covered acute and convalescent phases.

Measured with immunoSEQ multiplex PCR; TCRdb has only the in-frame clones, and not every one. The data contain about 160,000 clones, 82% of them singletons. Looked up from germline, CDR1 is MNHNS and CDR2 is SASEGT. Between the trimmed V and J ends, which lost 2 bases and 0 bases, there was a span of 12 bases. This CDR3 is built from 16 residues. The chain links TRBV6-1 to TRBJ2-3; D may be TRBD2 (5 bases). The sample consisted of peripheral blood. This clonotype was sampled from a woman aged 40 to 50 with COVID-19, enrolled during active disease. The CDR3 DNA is TGTGCCAGCAGTGAAATGCCAGCGGCAAGCACAGATACGCAGTATTTT. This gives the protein CASSEMPAASTDTQYF.